This TCR beta chain emerged from a study of CD8 T cells in ankylosing spondylitis. Broader study findings: What seemed typical of ankylosing spondylitis blood was a TCR beta motif built from 8 or 9 highly homologous variants. Earlier studies detected some motif variants in reactive arthritis synovial fluid and blood. Those disease-linked clones were CD8+; they were also relatively rare in peripheral blood. Reportedly, matched ankylosing spondylitis synovial fluid was significantly enriched for disease-linked clones.

This clonotype was observed a few times. Its antigen is still unknown. Germline loops: CDR1 DFQATT, CDR2 SNEGSKA (reference sequence). Trimming removed 3 bases at V and 0 bases at J, with 8 bases between. This CDR3 has 13 residues. Quantitative barcoded 5'-RACE was used to prepare TCR beta libraries. Using its own MiXCR run on the 5' RACE reads, TCRdb lists one record per CDR3 protein. Among over 400,000 distinct CDR3 sequences listed, roughly 25% were seen once. Material for sequencing was blood, either unsorted or a sorted T cell fraction (not recorded which). This receptor was identified in a male donor with ankylosing spondylitis. This chain links TRBV20-1 with TRBJ2-5; possibly TRBD1 for D (5 bases). The CDR3 DNA reads as TGCAGTGCTAGGCAGGGTCACCAAGAGACCCAGTACTTC. Translating gives CSARQGHQETQYF.